This T cell receptor (beta chain) was recovered during a study of T cell repertoires in cytomegalovirus infection. On the study more broadly: Both CMV infection and a matching HLA type were indicated by public TCR beta signatures.

The CDR3 is made up of 12 amino acids. The V gene end was trimmed by 3 bases and the J gene end by 5 bases; junction bases not matched to a gene: 4. Germline V gene sequence: CDR1 DFQATT, CDR2 SNEGSKA (reference sequence). Turning to this clonotype: Its antigen is not known.

TCRdb reprocessed the reads via MiXCR and lists one record per CDR3 protein. The sample includes approximately 300,000 distinct CDR3 sequences, almost 30% of them seen just once. The chain couples TRBV20-1 to TRBJ2-7; TRBD2 aligns across 7 bases. This TCR was sampled from a human donor in good health (CMV status not recorded). Some clones in this sample may be carry-over from other donors' samples. The sample here was cultured PBMCs, taken from culture after CMV antigen stimulation. CDR3 region: CSASLAGDEQYF. The CDR3 coding sequence is TGCAGTGCTAGTTTGGCGGGAGACGAGCAGTACTTC.